This paragraph reports one TCR beta chain. Original processing methods: Estimation of nucleated cell counts relied on the amplification of reference gene primers. This table comes from immunoSEQ multiplex PCR, and its TCRdb copy is limited to in-frame clones, with some not included. That table gives V, J and clone size, and the DNA gave D and trimming. The table shows fewer than 350,000 clones, with about 87% occurring only once. This sample was included in a study of blood T cell repertoires in COVID-19. Across the study: Specimens from acute and convalescent COVID-19 originated in the United States, Italy and Spain.

Germline CDR1 reads SGHTA; CDR2 reads FQGNSA. The CDR3 runs to 15 residues. V trimming: 5 bases; J trimming: 2 bases; junction bases outside the gene matches: 6. This rearrangement joins TRBV7-2 to TRBJ2-1; 7 positions match TRBD1. Sequenced input: peripheral blood. This TCR was recovered from a man aged 30-40 years with COVID-19, enrolled during active disease. The CDR3 region is CASSPTGVTYNEQFF. CDR3 DNA: TGTGCCAGCAGCCCAACAGGGGTTACCTACAATGAGCAGTTCTTC.